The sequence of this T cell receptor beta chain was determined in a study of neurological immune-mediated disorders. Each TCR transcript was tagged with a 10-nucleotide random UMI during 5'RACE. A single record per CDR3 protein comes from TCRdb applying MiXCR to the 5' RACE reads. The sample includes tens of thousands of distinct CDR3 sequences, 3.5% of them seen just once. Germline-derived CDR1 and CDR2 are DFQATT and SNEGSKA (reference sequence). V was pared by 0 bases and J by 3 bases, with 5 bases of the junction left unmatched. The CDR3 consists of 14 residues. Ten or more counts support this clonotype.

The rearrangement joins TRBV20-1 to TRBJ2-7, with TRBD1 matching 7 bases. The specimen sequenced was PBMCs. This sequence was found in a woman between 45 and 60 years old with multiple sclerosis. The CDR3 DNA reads TGCAGTGCTAGAGATAGGGACAGATTCTACGAGCAGTACTTC. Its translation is CSARDRDRFYEQYF.